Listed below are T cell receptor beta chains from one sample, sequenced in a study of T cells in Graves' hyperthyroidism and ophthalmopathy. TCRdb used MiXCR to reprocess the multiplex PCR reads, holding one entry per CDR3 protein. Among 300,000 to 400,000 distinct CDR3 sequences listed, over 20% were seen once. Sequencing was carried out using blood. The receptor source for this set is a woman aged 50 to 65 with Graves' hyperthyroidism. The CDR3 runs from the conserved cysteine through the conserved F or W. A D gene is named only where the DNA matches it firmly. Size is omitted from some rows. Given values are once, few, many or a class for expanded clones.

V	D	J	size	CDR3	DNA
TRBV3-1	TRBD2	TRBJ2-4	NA	CASSLRGLAGVAKNIQYF	TGTGCCAGCAGCCTCCGGGGACTAGCGGGGGTAGCCAAAAACATTCAGTACTTC
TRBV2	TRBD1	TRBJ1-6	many	CASRFGQGNSPLHF	TGTGCCAGCAGATTTGGACAGGGTAATTCACCCCTCCACTTT
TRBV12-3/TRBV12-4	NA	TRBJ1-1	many	CASSVGTEAFF	TGTGCCAGCTCTGTGGGCACTGAAGCTTTCTTT
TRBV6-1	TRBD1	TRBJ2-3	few	CASRLQGADTQYF	TGTGCCAGCAGGCTTCAGGGGGCAGATACGCAGTATTTT
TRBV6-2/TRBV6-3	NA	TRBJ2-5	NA	CASSPQVGEEETQYF	TGTGCCAGCAGTCCCCAGGTGGGAGAGGAGGAGACCCAGTACTTC
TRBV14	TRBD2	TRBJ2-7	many	CASRRTSGSSVEQYF	TGTGCCAGCAGGAGGACTAGCGGGAGCTCGGTCGAGCAGTACTTC
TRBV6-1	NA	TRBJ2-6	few	CASRELGGANVLTF	TGTGCCAGCAGGGAACTAGGCGGGGCCAACGTCCTGACTTTC
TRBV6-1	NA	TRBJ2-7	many	CASRKSSYEQYF	TGTGCCAGCCGGAAGAGCTCCTACGAGCAGTACTTC
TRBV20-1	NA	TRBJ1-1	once	CSARDMTLTEAFF	TGCAGTGCTAGAGATATGACCCTCACTGAAGCTTTCTTT
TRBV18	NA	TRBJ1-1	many	CASSPDSVNTEAFF	TGTGCCAGCTCACCGGACAGCGTGAACACTGAAGCTTTCTTT
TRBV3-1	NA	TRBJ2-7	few	CASSQSQGHEQYF	TGTGCCAGCAGCCAATCCCAGGGTCACGAGCAGTACTTC
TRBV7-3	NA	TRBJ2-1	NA	CASSLTWGFNNEQFF	TGTGCCAGCAGCTTAACTTGGGGCTTTAACAATGAGCAGTTCTTC
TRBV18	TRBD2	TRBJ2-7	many	CASSRLAGEYEQYF	TGTGCCAGCTCACGGTTAGCGGGAGAATACGAGCAGTACTTC
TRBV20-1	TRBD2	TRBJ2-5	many	CSAREASGIVETQYF	TGCAGTGCTAGAGAGGCTAGCGGGATAGTTGAGACCCAGTACTTC
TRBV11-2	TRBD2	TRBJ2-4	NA	CASRLAGGAGENIQYF	TGTGCCAGTAGGTTAGCGGGAGGGGCAGGGGAAAACATTCAGTACTTC
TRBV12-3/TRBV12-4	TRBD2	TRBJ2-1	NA	CASSPYIGRARTEQFF	TGTGCCAGCAGTCCTTACATTGGGAGGGCCCGGACTGAGCAGTTCTTC
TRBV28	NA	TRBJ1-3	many	CASSLGVYSGNTIYF	TGTGCCAGCAGTTTAGGGGTTTACTCTGGAAACACCATATATTTT
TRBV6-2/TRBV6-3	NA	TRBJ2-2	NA	CASSYSWGVGELFF	TGTGCCAGCAGTTACTCGTGGGGCGTCGGGGAGCTGTTTTTT
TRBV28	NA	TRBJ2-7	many	CASRGGLGTYEQYF	TGTGCCAGCAGAGGGGGATTGGGGACCTACGAGCAGTACTTC
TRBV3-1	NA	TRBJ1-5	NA	CASSQGVARDNQPQHF	TGTGCCAGCAGCCAAGGAGTAGCCAGGGACAATCAGCCCCAGCATTTT
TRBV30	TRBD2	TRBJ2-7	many	CAWSRGTSKYEQYF	TGTGCCTGGAGTCGAGGGACTAGCAAGTACGAGCAGTACTTC
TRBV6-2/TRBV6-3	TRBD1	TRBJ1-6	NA	CATTRDRLSPLHF	TGTGCCACCACTAGGGACAGGCTTTCACCCCTCCACTTT
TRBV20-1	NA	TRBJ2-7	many	CSARRAWDEQYF	TGCAGTGCTAGAAGGGCCTGGGACGAGCAGTACTTC
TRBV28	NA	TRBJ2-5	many	CASSPSGETQYF	TGTGCCAGCAGCCCCAGCGGGGAGACCCAGTACTTC
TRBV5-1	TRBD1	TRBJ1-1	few	CASSLTSRQGFEAFF	TGCGCCAGCAGCTTAACAAGTCGACAGGGTTTTGAAGCTTTCTTT
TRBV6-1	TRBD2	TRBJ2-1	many	CASSDWTSGVIGEQFF	TGTGCCAGCAGTGACTGGACTAGCGGGGTTATCGGTGAGCAGTTCTTC
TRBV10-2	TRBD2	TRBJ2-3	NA	CASSKTSGRRTDTQYF	TGCGCCAGCAGTAAAACTAGCGGAAGACGCACAGATACGCAGTATTTT
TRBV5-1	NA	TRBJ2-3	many	CASSLDALRNTQYF	TGCGCCAGCAGCTTGGACGCCCTTCGGAATACGCAGTATTTT
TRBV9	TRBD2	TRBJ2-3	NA	CASSVESGGSTDTQYF	TGTGCCAGCAGCGTAGAATCGGGAGGGAGCACAGATACGCAGTATTTT
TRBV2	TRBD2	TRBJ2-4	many	CASSEARASGQYF	TGTGCCAGCAGTGAAGCGCGGGCTAGCGGACAGTACTTC
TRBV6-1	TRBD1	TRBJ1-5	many	CASRERTGVNQPQHF	TGTGCCAGCAGGGAGAGAACAGGGGTCAATCAGCCCCAGCATTTT
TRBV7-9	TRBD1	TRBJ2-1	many	CASSLSDRATNEQFF	TGTGCCAGCAGCTTATCAGACAGGGCAACCAATGAGCAGTTCTTC
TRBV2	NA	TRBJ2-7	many	CASSETGYEQYF	TGTGCCAGCAGTGAGACAGGATACGAGCAGTACTTC
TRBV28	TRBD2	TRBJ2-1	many	CASSLERGTLWGSYNEQFF	TGTGCCAGCAGTTTAGAGCGGGGGACACTCTGGGGCTCCTACAATGAGCAGTTCTTC
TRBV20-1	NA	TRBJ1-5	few	CSARPPGLPNQPQHF	TGCAGTGCACGACCGCCGGGACTGCCTAATCAGCCCCAGCATTTT
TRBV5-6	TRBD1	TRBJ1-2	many	CASSLYRGYYGYTF	TGTGCCAGCAGCTTATACAGGGGGTACTATGGCTACACCTTC
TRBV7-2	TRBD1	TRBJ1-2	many	CASSFYGTGVGGYTF	TGTGCCAGCAGCTTCTACGGGACAGGGGTCGGCGGCTACACCTTC
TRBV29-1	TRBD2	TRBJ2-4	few	CSVGEGKNIQYF	TGCAGCGTTGGGGAGGGCAAAAACATTCAGTACTTC
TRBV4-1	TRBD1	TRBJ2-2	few	CASSQQGAPATGELFF	TGCGCCAGCAGCCAACAGGGGGCGCCGGCCACCGGGGAGCTGTTTTTT
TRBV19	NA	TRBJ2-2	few	CASSIVLGRSGELFF	TGTGCCAGTAGTATAGTTTTAGGGAGGAGCGGGGAGCTGTTTTTT
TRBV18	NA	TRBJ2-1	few	CASSPRPGGDYNEQFF	TGTGCCAGCTCACCACGCCCGGGGGGCGACTACAATGAGCAGTTCTTC
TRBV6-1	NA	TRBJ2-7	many	CASLRGTTGGSSYEQYF	TGTGCCAGCTTACGAGGGACCACAGGTGGGAGCTCCTACGAGCAGTACTTC